The 21 T cell receptor beta chains in this list originate from one sample, sequenced in a study of T cell changes during pregnancy in multiple sclerosis. TCRdb keeps only in-frame clones here, not all; method: immunoSEQ multiplex PCR. Altogether 65,000 to 70,000 clones are present, 85% to 95% being singletons, with the ten largest covering just under 2%. The material sequenced was peripheral blood, taken in the third trimester of pregnancy. The receptors here all came from a female donor in good health, enrolled as a control in a pregnancy study.

This chain connects TRBV6-5 to TRBJ2-5, with TRBD2 matching 8 bases. V was pared by 4 bases and J by 7 bases, with 14 bases of the junction left unmatched. The germline CDR1 and CDR2 sequences are MNHEY and SVGAGI. The CDR3 sequence is 16 residues long. As DNA, the CDR3 is TGTGCCAGCAGTTTTTACCTCCCCTCCAGCGGGGGGACCCAGTACTTC. Translating gives CASSFYLPSSGGTQYF.

A single count supports this clone. The genes are TRBV5-1 and TRBJ2-3; tentative D call: TRBD1 (5 bases). The CDR3 is made up of 14 amino acids. Deletions cut 4 bases from V and 4 bases from J, with 13 bases between. Germline-derived CDR1 and CDR2 are SGHRS and YFSETQ. CDR3 loop: CASSGVQGPDTQYF. The CDR3 region has the DNA TGCGCCAGCAGCGGGGTTCAGGGCCCAGATACGCAGTATTTT.

This chain uses TRBV18 with TRBJ2-5; no clear D gene. In germline, CDR1 is KGHSH, CDR2 LQKENI. CDR3 length: 16 residues. Trimming pared 1 base from V and 4 bases from J, leaving 16 bases between. The CDR3 reads CASSPRRSAGTETQYF. CDR3 coding DNA: TGTGCCAGCTCACCACGGCGGTCCGCCGGTACAGAGACCCAGTACTTC.

The chain links TRBV6-1 to TRBJ1-2; 7 nucleotides match TRBD1. J lost 4 bases, V lost 4 bases, and 9 bases had no gene match. This CDR3 is built from 15 residues. Germline assignment: CDR1 MNHNS and CDR2 SASEGT. CDR3 sequence: CASSVRGEPIYGYTF. CDR3 DNA: TGTGCCAGCAGTGTCAGGGGGGAACCGATCTATGGCTACACCTTC.

The rearrangement uses TRBV7-9 and TRBJ2-2; 15 positions match TRBD2. Per germline, CDR1 SEHNR and CDR2 FQNEAQ (reference sequence). V was clipped by 0 bases and J by 7 bases; unmatched bases: 6. The CDR3 is made up of 18 amino acids. The CDR3 reads CASSLAGLAGGPSGELFF. Written as DNA, the CDR3 is TGTGCCAGCAGCTTAGCCGGACTAGCGGGAGGGCCGAGCGGGGAGCTGTTTTTT. The full variable domain, its missing parts supplied by reference TRBV7-9 and TRBJ2-2, is DTGVSQNPRHKITKRGQNVTFRCDPISEHNRLYWYRQTLGQGPEFLTYFQNEAQLEKSRLLSDRFSAERPKGSFSTLEIQRTEQGDSAMYLCASSLAGLAGGPSGELFFGEGSRLTVL.

This chain links TRBV30 with TRBJ1-1; 9 bases are shared with TRBD1. The CDR3 extends over 14 amino acids. J gave up 4 bases and V 1 base, and 4 bases lay outside the gene matches. Germline-derived CDR1 and CDR2 are GTSNPN and SVGIG (reference sequence). This CDR3 is CAWSGDRGFTEAFF. The CDR3 DNA sequence: TGTGCCTGGAGTGGAGACAGGGGGTTCACTGAAGCTTTCTTT.

This clone has a handful of counts. The chain links TRBV19 to TRBJ1-4; the D gene is possibly TRBD1 (6 bases). The ends were cut back, 9 bases at V and 8 bases at J, with 13 bases in the middle. CDR1 LNHDA and CDR2 SQIVND come from the germline V gene (reference sequence). The CDR3 runs to 12 residues. CDR3 nucleotides: TGTGCCAGCCGACAGGACTTCGAAAAACTGTTTTTT. Protein: CASRQDFEKLFF.

The chain employs TRBV19 and TRBJ2-5, with 9 bases aligning to TRBD2. Germline V CDR1 and CDR2: LNHDA, SQIVND (reference sequence). The CDR3 is made up of 17 amino acids. V was clipped by 3 bases and J by 5 bases; unmatched bases: 13. The DNA for the CDR3 is TGTGCCAGTAGTATCGTTGCGGGAGGGCACTCCGGGGAGACCCAGTACTTC. It yields the protein CASSIVAGGHSGETQYF.

V gene TRBV5-1 combines with J gene TRBJ2-5, with a tentative D call TRBD1 (5 bases). This CDR3 contains 14 residues. V shed 3 bases and J shed 1 base, with 10 bases lying between them. The germline V gene has CDR1 SGHRS and CDR2 YFSETQ. The CDR3 DNA follows: TGCGCCAGCAGCTCCCAGGGTACCCAAGAGACCCAGTACTTC. Amino acids: CASSSQGTQETQYF. The entire variable domain, with the rest obtained from reference TRBV5-1 and TRBJ2-5, is as follows: KAGVTQTPRYLIKTRGQQVTLSCSPISGHRSVSWYQQTPGQGLQFLFEYFSETQRNKGNFPGRFSGRQFSNSRSEMNVSTLELGDSALYLCASSSQGTQETQYFGPGTRLLVL.

The chain recombines TRBV10-3 with TRBJ2-7, with D maybe TRBD1 (6 bases). In germline, CDR1 is ENHRY, CDR2 SYGVKD. The CDR3 is 14 residues long. V lost 1 base and J 6 bases, leaving 13 bases between the germline ends. CDR3 in amino acids: CAISEWQGQGEQYF. In DNA form, the CDR3 reads TGTGCCATCAGTGAGTGGCAGGGGCAAGGCGAGCAGTACTTC.

The chain recombines TRBV19 with TRBJ1-4; 9 bases map to TRBD1. CDR1 is LNHDA, CDR2 SQIVND, per germline (reference sequence). V shed 6 bases and J 7 bases; nucleotides not matched to a gene: 12. This CDR3 has 16 amino acids. CDR3 DNA: TGTGCCAGTAGCCGGGACAGGGACAATGACCGTGAAAAACTGTTTTTT. It encodes CASSRDRDNDREKLFF.

The chain links TRBV7-9 to TRBJ2-3; TRBD1 aligns across 9 bases. With 5 bases clipped from V and 5 bases from J, the junction kept 5 bases outside the gene matches. Germline lookup yields CDR1 SEHNR and CDR2 FQNEAQ (reference sequence). The CDR3 covers 14 residues. This CDR3 reads CASSEHRGQDTQYF. The CDR3 bases are TGTGCCAGCAGCGAACACAGGGGGCAAGATACGCAGTATTTT. Supplemented by reference TRBV7-9 and TRBJ2-3, the full variable domain reads DTGVSQNPRHKITKRGQNVTFRCDPISEHNRLYWYRQTLGQGPEFLTYFQNEAQLEKSRLLSDRFSAERPKGSFSTLEIQRTEQGDSAMYLCASSEHRGQDTQYFGPGTRLTVL.

The rearrangement joins TRBV13 to TRBJ2-1; 8 bases match TRBD2. CDR1 is PRHDT, CDR2 FYEKMQ, per germline (reference sequence). Losses at the gene ends were 1 base for V and 10 bases for J; bases not matched to a gene: 9. This CDR3 is built from 15 residues. The CDR3 spells CASSLDPAGVREQFF. In DNA, the CDR3 is TGTGCCAGCAGCTTAGATCCAGCGGGAGTTCGGGAGCAGTTCTTC.

The chain combines TRBV4-1 with TRBJ2-3; D gene unclear. The CDR3 is 13 amino acids. The V end lost 3 bases, the J end lost 5 bases, and 9 bases lay between the germline ends. Germline values: CDR1 MGHRA, CDR2 YSYEKL. This CDR3 reads CASSHCPVDTQYF. CDR3 bases: TGCGCCAGCAGCCACTGTCCCGTAGATACGCAGTATTTT.

V usage is TRBV9 and J usage is TRBJ2-3; 7 positions match TRBD1. The V gene end was trimmed by 2 bases and the J gene end by 8 bases; junction bases not matched to a gene: 5. CDR1 and CDR2 (germline): SGDLS, YYNGEE. The CDR3 has 13 amino acids. CDR3 in DNA: TGTGCCAGCAGCGTCCGAGGGGGCGGTACGCAGTATTTT. Translating gives CASSVRGGGTQYF. Supplemented by reference TRBV9 and TRBJ2-3, the full variable domain reads DSGVTQTPKHLITATGQRVTLRCSPRSGDLSVYWYQQSLDQGLQFLIQYYNGEERAKGNILERFSAQQFPDLHSELNLSSLELGDSALYFCASSVRGGGTQYFGPGTRLTVL.

The chain joins TRBV30 to TRBJ2-7, with D unresolved. Trimming left V 2 bases short and J 7 bases short, with 6 bases between. CDR1 GTSNPN and CDR2 SVGIG come from the germline V gene (reference sequence). The CDR3 is 10 residues long. The CDR3 coding sequence is TGTGCCTGGAGTTCTTCGGAGCAGTACTTC. It is translated as CAWSSSEQYF.

V is TRBV27 and J is TRBJ2-1; weak D call: TRBD2 (6 bases). The CDR3 is made up of 16 amino acids. Germline V gene sequence: CDR1 MNHEY, CDR2 SMNVEV (reference sequence). Between the trimmed V and J ends, which lost 2 bases and 0 bases, there was a span of 11 bases. CDR3 sequence reads: CASSLSGQSSYNEQFF. The CDR3 DNA reads TGTGCCAGCAGTTTAAGCGGGCAGAGCTCCTACAATGAGCAGTTCTTC.

Details on this clone: The sample carries other DNA sequences with the same CDR3. The gene calls are TRBV29-1 and TRBJ2-1; 8 bases fit TRBD1. The CDR3 loop spans 12 amino acids. The V segment lost 7 bases and the J segment 7 bases; nucleotides outside the gene matches: 6. CDR1 and CDR2 from the germline V gene are SQVTM and ANQGSEA. The CDR3 loop is CSGGQGRNEQFF. The CDR3 DNA follows: TGCAGCGGAGGACAGGGTAGAAATGAGCAGTTCTTC.

The chain combines TRBV28 with TRBJ1-1; D might be TRBD1 (5 bases). CDR3 length: 14 residues. The V end lost 5 bases, the J end lost 1 base, and 11 bases lay between the germline ends. The germline CDR1 and CDR2 sequences are MDHEN and SYDVKM. The CDR3 DNA reads TGTGCCAGCAGTCCCCGGGGGGAGAACACTGAAGCTTTCTTT. Amino acids: CASSPRGENTEAFF.

The J gene is TRBJ2-1, the V gene TRBV4-1, with 13 bases aligning to TRBD2. Germline CDR1 MGHRA, CDR2 YSYEKL. Losses at the gene ends were 1 base for V and 10 bases for J; bases not matched to a gene: 7. CDR3 length: 16 amino acids. In DNA form, the CDR3 reads TGCGCCAGCAGCCAAGTCCGGACTAGCGGGAGAAACGAGCAGTTCTTC. Translating it yields CASSQVRTSGRNEQFF.

This chain's CDR3 is CASSLGDRGNEKLFF. The DNA of the CDR3 is TGTGCCAGCAGTTTGGGCGACAGGGGTAATGAAAAACTGTTTTTT. The rearrangement links TRBV28 to TRBJ1-4, with 8 bases identical to TRBD1. CDR1 and CDR2 (germline): MDHEN, SYDVKM. The CDR3 runs 15 residues. Trimming at V came to 3 bases and at J to 4 bases, leaving 4 bases not matched to a gene.